This T cell receptor beta chain stems from a study of blood T cell repertoires in COVID-19. Turning to the study itself: Samples taken during acute and convalescent COVID-19 were collected in the United States, Italy and Spain. PBMCs, B-cell-depleted T cells, or T cells were the source of the cDNA or gDNA that made up the material.

This CDR3 has 18 residues. The V segment lost 4 bases and the J segment 5 bases; nucleotides outside the gene matches: 12. Germline V gene data show CDR1 as SGHRS and CDR2 as YFSETQ. Per the original data handling: Amplifying reference gene primers gave estimates of nucleated cell counts. Assay used: immunoSEQ multiplex PCR; TCRdb lists only in-frame clones, some missing. V, J and clone size are those of that table, while D and trimming were read from the DNA. The data contain approximately 70,000 clones, about nine tenths of them singletons. The gene calls are TRBV5-1 and TRBJ2-2, with 12 bases matching TRBD1. Sequencing input: peripheral blood. This TCR was sampled from a man between 65 and 85 years old with active or convalescent COVID-19. The CDR3 DNA is TGCGCCAGCAGCCCTCTCGGGGGACAGGGGGCCGGAACCGGGGAGCTGTTTTTT. This sequence encodes CASSPLGGQGAGTGELFF.